These T cell receptor beta chains were read from a single sample in a study of blood T cell repertoires in COVID-19. The table came from immunoSEQ multiplex PCR; TCRdb's copy has only in-frame clones and leaves some out. The sample yields under 130,000 clones, 80% to 90% seen once. Sequenced input: peripheral blood. These receptors all come from a human donor in a cohort sampled during active COVID-19. Each CDR3 is given with its conserved first and last residue. A D gene is named only where the DNA matches it firmly. Clone sizes are given selectively: once, few, many, or a class where the clone is expanded.

J gene: TRBJ1-1; V gene: TRBV9; D gene: .; clone size: once; CDR3 protein: CASTLLGGRTEAFF; CDR3 DNA: TGTGCCAGCACCCTCTTAGGGGGAAGGACTGAAGCTTTCTTT
J gene: TRBJ1-4; V gene: TRBV7-2; D gene: .; clone size: .; CDR3 protein: CASSLMSHNEKLFF; CDR3 DNA: TGTGCCAGCAGCTTAATGTCCCATAATGAAAAACTGTTTTTT
J gene: TRBJ2-2; V gene: TRBV11-2; D gene: .; clone size: .; CDR3 protein: CASSLDRAGAGRELFF; CDR3 DNA: TGTGCCAGCAGCTTAGATAGGGCAGGGGCGGGCAGGGAGCTGTTTTTT
J gene: TRBJ1-6; V gene: TRBV5-4; D gene: TRBD1; clone size: .; CDR3 protein: CASSLGTGAYNSPLHF; CDR3 DNA: TGTGCCAGCAGCTTGGGGACAGGGGCCTATAATTCACCCCTCCACTTT
J gene: TRBJ2-3; V gene: TRBV27; D gene: TRBD2; clone size: once; CDR3 protein: CAAGLAGRDTQYF; CDR3 DNA: TGTGCCGCCGGACTAGCGGGGAGAGATACGCAGTATTTT
J gene: TRBJ2-7; V gene: TRBV5-1; D gene: .; clone size: once; CDR3 protein: CASSLVEGYEQYF; CDR3 DNA: TGCGCCAGCAGCTTGGTAGAGGGTTACGAGCAGTACTTC
J gene: TRBJ1-5; V gene: TRBV7-6; D gene: TRBD1; clone size: .; CDR3 protein: CASSHGQGAGQPQHF; CDR3 DNA: TGTGCCAGCAGCCATGGACAGGGGGCAGGTCAGCCCCAGCATTTT
J gene: TRBJ2-6; V gene: TRBV3-1/TRBV3-2; D gene: .; clone size: .; CDR3 protein: CASSRFRAGRQTLLAAGANVLTF; CDR3 DNA: TGTGCCAGCAGCCGATTTCGGGCTGGAAGACAGACACTATTGGCAGCCGGGGCCAACGTCCTGACTTTC
J gene: TRBJ2-1; V gene: TRBV9; D gene: TRBD2; clone size: .; CDR3 protein: CASSVEIWRGGLNEQFF; CDR3 DNA: TGTGCCAGCAGCGTAGAAATCTGGCGGGGGGGCCTTAATGAGCAGTTCTTC
J gene: TRBJ1-6; V gene: TRBV10-3; D gene: .; clone size: .; CDR3 protein: CAISLGGVPLHF; CDR3 DNA: TGTGCCATCAGTCTGGGGGGTGTACCCCTCCACTTT
J gene: TRBJ2-5; V gene: TRBV5-1; D gene: .; clone size: once; CDR3 protein: CASSLGSTGQETQYF; CDR3 DNA: TGCGCCAGCAGCTTGGGGAGCACAGGGCAAGAGACCCAGTACTTC
J gene: TRBJ1-5; V gene: TRBV7-2; D gene: TRBD1; clone size: .; CDR3 protein: CASSLEGARPNQPQHF; CDR3 DNA: TGTGCCAGCAGCTTAGAGGGGGCGCGTCCCAATCAGCCCCAGCATTTT
J gene: TRBJ1-2; V gene: TRBV19; D gene: .; clone size: .; CDR3 protein: CASSATGSPYGYTF; CDR3 DNA: TGTGCCAGTAGTGCCACAGGGTCACCCTATGGCTACACCTTC
J gene: TRBJ1-1; V gene: TRBV12-5; D gene: TRBD1; clone size: few; CDR3 protein: CASGLARPGTAMNTEAFF; CDR3 DNA: TGTGCTAGTGGTTTGGCACGTCCAGGGACAGCCATGAACACTGAAGCTTTCTTT
J gene: TRBJ2-6; V gene: TRBV6-1; D gene: .; clone size: .; CDR3 protein: CASSEGLLSGANVLTF; CDR3 DNA: TGTGCCAGCAGTGAAGGACTATTATCTGGGGCCAACGTCCTGACTTTC
J gene: TRBJ1-2; V gene: TRBV30; D gene: .; clone size: once; CDR3 protein: CACVPGGRNYGYTF; CDR3 DNA: TGTGCCTGTGTGCCGGGGGGGCGCAACTATGGCTACACCTTC
J gene: TRBJ2-3; V gene: TRBV27; D gene: .; clone size: .; CDR3 protein: CASTFWGQGTDTQYF; CDR3 DNA: TGTGCCAGCACCTTTTGGGGGCAGGGCACAGATACGCAGTATTTT
J gene: TRBJ2-7; V gene: TRBV18; D gene: TRBD1; clone size: .; CDR3 protein: CASSLTGQATYEQYF; CDR3 DNA: TGTGCCAGCTCACTTACTGGACAGGCAACCTACGAGCAGTACTTC
J gene: TRBJ1-1; V gene: TRBV29-1; D gene: TRBD1; clone size: once; CDR3 protein: CSSWTGVNTEAFF; CDR3 DNA: TGCAGCTCCTGGACAGGAGTAAACACTGAAGCTTTCTTT
J gene: TRBJ2-7; V gene: TRBV7-6; D gene: .; clone size: .; CDR3 protein: CASSLGTGRSYEQYF; CDR3 DNA: TGTGCCAGCAGCTTAGGCACAGGGAGATCCTACGAGCAGTACTTC
J gene: TRBJ1-1; V gene: TRBV2; D gene: TRBD1; clone size: .; CDR3 protein: CASSEASITRMPGTGSEAFF; CDR3 DNA: TGTGCCAGCAGTGAAGCGTCAATTACCCGCATGCCCGGGACAGGGTCTGAAGCTTTCTTT
J gene: TRBJ2-5; V gene: TRBV6-4; D gene: TRBD2; clone size: .; CDR3 protein: CASSAREGETQYF; CDR3 DNA: TGTGCCAGCAGCGCCCGGGAGGGAGAGACCCAGTACTTC
J gene: TRBJ2-2; V gene: TRBV15; D gene: TRBD1; clone size: .; CDR3 protein: CATSRLGTGSGELFF; CDR3 DNA: TGTGCCACCAGCAGATTGGGGACAGGAAGCGGGGAGCTGTTTTTT
J gene: TRBJ2-2; V gene: TRBV11-3; D gene: TRBD1; clone size: .; CDR3 protein: CASSPLGQDTGELFF; CDR3 DNA: TGTGCCAGCAGCCCGCTCGGACAGGACACCGGGGAGCTGTTTTTT
J gene: TRBJ2-2; V gene: TRBV6-4; D gene: TRBD2; clone size: .; CDR3 protein: CASSSASGAIGELFF; CDR3 DNA: TGTGCCAGCAGCTCAGCTAGCGGGGCCATCGGGGAGCTGTTTTTT
J gene: TRBJ2-3; V gene: TRBV10-1; D gene: TRBD2; clone size: .; CDR3 protein: CASSRRTSGFSDTQYF; CDR3 DNA: TGCGCCAGCAGTCGAAGGACTAGCGGGTTTTCGGATACGCAGTATTTT
J gene: TRBJ2-4; V gene: TRBV28; D gene: TRBD1; clone size: .; CDR3 protein: CASSWDRGLAKNIQYF; CDR3 DNA: TGTGCCAGCAGTTGGGACAGGGGGTTAGCCAAAAACATTCAGTACTTC
J gene: TRBJ2-3; V gene: TRBV6-5; D gene: TRBD1; clone size: .; CDR3 protein: CASRDRLDTQYF; CDR3 DNA: TGTGCCAGCCGGGACAGGCTGGATACGCAGTATTTT
J gene: TRBJ2-5; V gene: TRBV13; D gene: TRBD2; clone size: .; CDR3 protein: CASSLRLAGEETQYF; CDR3 DNA: TGTGCCAGCAGCTTAAGGCTAGCGGGAGAAGAGACCCAGTACTTC
J gene: TRBJ2-5; V gene: TRBV13; D gene: .; clone size: .; CDR3 protein: CASSSGLSTETQYF; CDR3 DNA: TGTGCCAGCAGCTCCGGACTTTCCACGGAGACCCAGTACTTC
J gene: TRBJ1-3; V gene: TRBV18; D gene: .; clone size: .; CDR3 protein: CASSGGAGNTIYF; CDR3 DNA: TGTGCCAGCTCCGGGGGTGCGGGAAACACCATATATTTT
J gene: TRBJ1-5; V gene: TRBV6-5; D gene: .; clone size: .; CDR3 protein: CASKMDRDQPQHF; CDR3 DNA: TGTGCCAGCAAAATGGACAGAGATCAGCCCCAGCATTTT
J gene: TRBJ2-5; V gene: TRBV27; D gene: TRBD2; clone size: .; CDR3 protein: CASSFSSGGRETQYF; CDR3 DNA: TGTGCCAGCAGTTTTTCTAGCGGGGGACGAGAGACCCAGTACTTC
J gene: TRBJ2-3; V gene: TRBV18; D gene: .; clone size: .; CDR3 protein: CASSPRGFADTQYF; CDR3 DNA: TGTGCCAGCTCACCACGAGGGTTCGCAGATACGCAGTATTTT
J gene: TRBJ2-1; V gene: TRBV28; D gene: TRBD2; clone size: few; CDR3 protein: CASRSSGVYNEQFF; CDR3 DNA: TGTGCCAGCAGGTCTAGCGGGGTTTACAATGAGCAGTTCTTC
J gene: TRBJ2-5; V gene: TRBV7-2; D gene: .; clone size: .; CDR3 protein: CASSPRYGETQYF; CDR3 DNA: TGTGCCAGCAGCCCGAGATACGGAGAGACCCAGTACTTC
J gene: TRBJ2-7; V gene: TRBV27; D gene: TRBD1; clone size: .; CDR3 protein: CASRTDLGQAYEQYF; CDR3 DNA: TGTGCCAGCAGGACGGACTTGGGACAGGCCTACGAGCAGTACTTC
J gene: TRBJ2-7; V gene: TRBV6-4; D gene: .; clone size: .; CDR3 protein: CASSGLGGLRLSSYEQYF; CDR3 DNA: TGTGCCAGCAGCGGCCTTGGAGGTTTGCGATTAAGCTCCTACGAGCAGTACTTC
J gene: TRBJ1-5; V gene: TRBV2; D gene: .; clone size: .; CDR3 protein: CASRPDSPLQHF; CDR3 DNA: TGTGCCAGCAGACCCGACAGCCCGTTACAGCATTTT
J gene: TRBJ1-2; V gene: TRBV4-3; D gene: TRBD1; clone size: .; CDR3 protein: CASSRSARDRVRGYTF; CDR3 DNA: TGCGCCAGCAGCCGTTCGGCCCGGGACAGGGTACGAGGCTACACCTTC
J gene: TRBJ1-4; V gene: TRBV9; D gene: .; clone size: .; CDR3 protein: CASSVDSGDEKLFF; CDR3 DNA: TGTGCCAGCAGCGTAGATTCCGGGGATGAAAAACTGTTTTTT
J gene: TRBJ1-5; V gene: TRBV19; D gene: TRBD1; clone size: .; CDR3 protein: CASSGQGARSDQPQHF; CDR3 DNA: TGTGCCAGTAGTGGACAGGGGGCGAGGAGTGATCAGCCCCAGCATTTT
J gene: TRBJ1-2; V gene: TRBV6-6; D gene: TRBD1; clone size: .; CDR3 protein: CASSYSGDRVYGYTF; CDR3 DNA: TGTGCCAGCAGTTACTCGGGGGACAGGGTCTATGGCTACACCTTC
J gene: TRBJ2-4; V gene: TRBV7-3; D gene: .; clone size: .; CDR3 protein: CASSLIASKNIQYF; CDR3 DNA: TGTGCCAGCAGCTTAATTGCCAGCAAAAACATTCAGTACTTC
J gene: TRBJ2-1; V gene: TRBV2; D gene: TRBD2; clone size: .; CDR3 protein: CASRGTSGRLDEQFF; CDR3 DNA: TGTGCCAGCAGGGGGACTAGCGGGAGGCTTGATGAGCAGTTCTTC
J gene: TRBJ1-2; V gene: TRBV27; D gene: .; clone size: .; CDR3 protein: CASTPRGLLFNYGYTF; CDR3 DNA: TGTGCCAGCACCCCAAGGGGCCTCCTTTTTAACTATGGCTACACCTTC
J gene: TRBJ1-2; V gene: TRBV28; D gene: TRBD1; clone size: .; CDR3 protein: CASSLITGGPYGYTF; CDR3 DNA: TGTGCCAGCAGTTTAATTACAGGGGGTCCCTATGGCTACACCTTC
J gene: TRBJ1-2; V gene: TRBV6-2/TRBV6-3; D gene: .; clone size: .; CDR3 protein: CASSYRGYYGYTF; CDR3 DNA: TGTGCCAGCAGTTACAGGGGGTACTATGGCTACACCTTC
J gene: TRBJ2-1; V gene: TRBV4-3; D gene: .; clone size: .; CDR3 protein: CASSQVTRAVKQFF; CDR3 DNA: TGCGCCAGCAGCCAAGTAACGCGAGCGGTTAAGCAGTTCTTC
J gene: TRBJ1-3; V gene: TRBV2; D gene: TRBD1; clone size: .; CDR3 protein: CASSDRTGDRNTIYF; CDR3 DNA: TGTGCCAGCAGTGATAGGACAGGGGATCGAAACACCATATATTTT
J gene: TRBJ2-5; V gene: TRBV28; D gene: TRBD2; clone size: .; CDR3 protein: CASSFPGLASETQYF; CDR3 DNA: TGTGCCAGCAGTTTCCCCGGACTAGCGTCAGAGACCCAGTACTTC
J gene: TRBJ2-1; V gene: TRBV5-8; D gene: TRBD2; clone size: .; CDR3 protein: CASSFRGTSGRDKQFF; CDR3 DNA: TGTGCCAGCAGCTTTCGGGGGACTAGCGGGAGGGATAAGCAGTTCTTC
J gene: TRBJ1-5; V gene: TRBV27; D gene: .; clone size: .; CDR3 protein: CASSFRGVEPQHF; CDR3 DNA: TGTGCCAGCAGCTTCAGGGGAGTTGAGCCCCAGCATTTT
J gene: TRBJ2-7; V gene: TRBV13; D gene: TRBD2; clone size: .; CDR3 protein: CASSTGLAGLYEQYF; CDR3 DNA: TGTGCCAGCAGCACGGGACTAGCGGGGCTGTACGAGCAGTACTTC
J gene: TRBJ2-3; V gene: TRBV19; D gene: TRBD1; clone size: .; CDR3 protein: CASSGRDRGTDTQYF; CDR3 DNA: TGTGCCAGTAGTGGCCGGGACAGGGGTACAGATACGCAGTATTTT
J gene: TRBJ1-6; V gene: TRBV28; D gene: .; clone size: .; CDR3 protein: CASSSPGSGDSPLHF; CDR3 DNA: TGTGCCAGCAGTTCCCCTGGCTCGGGAGATTCACCCCTCCACTTT
J gene: TRBJ1-2; V gene: TRBV25-1; D gene: .; clone size: .; CDR3 protein: CASSEGPDYTF; CDR3 DNA: TGTGCCAGCAGTGAAGGGCCAGATTATACCTTC
J gene: TRBJ2-6; V gene: TRBV7-2; D gene: .; clone size: .; CDR3 protein: CASSLSWSSGANVLTF; CDR3 DNA: TGTGCCAGCAGCTTAAGTTGGAGCTCTGGGGCCAACGTCCTGACTTTC
J gene: TRBJ2-7; V gene: TRBV13; D gene: TRBD1; clone size: .; CDR3 protein: CASSPDRGPSYEQYF; CDR3 DNA: TGTGCCAGCAGCCCAGACAGGGGACCCTCCTACGAGCAGTACTTC